This TCR beta chain was recorded in a study of T cell responses to AZD1222 COVID-19 vaccine. Study-wide findings and caveats: The span of vaccine-associated CD4 TCRs extended across spike, with dominance at 160-218 and 743-854. Baseline antibody screening turned up just a handful of seropositive AZD1222 recipients. Possibly, clonal diversity was underestimated; donors were largely white British and included more females.

The table came from immunoSEQ multiplex PCR; TCRdb's copy has only in-frame clones and leaves some out. This sample carries fewer than 150,000 clones, 92% of them seen once, and the ten largest clones take about 9.4%. This CDR3 has 15 residues. Germline CDR1 is SQVTM and CDR2 is ANQGSEA. V lost 2 bases, J lost 6 bases, and 19 bases lay in between. Regarding this clone: Its antigen is unknown.

The material sequenced was peripheral blood, taken 28 days after the second AZD1222 dose. The TCR comes from an adult who received the AZD1222 COVID-19 vaccine. The chain employs TRBV29-1 and TRBJ1-2; D is unclear. CDR3 in amino acids: CSVEISAAILDGYTF. CDR3 DNA sequence: TGCAGCGTTGAAATATCGGCGGCCATCCTTGATGGCTACACCTTC.